Each of the 3 T cell receptor beta chains below was sequenced from the same sample in a study of T cell responses to AZD1222 COVID-19 vaccine (dated by TCRdb to the early 2020s). Libraries were prepared through the immunoSEQ multiplex PCR assay. TCRdb retrieved this table from immuneACCESS and kept in-frame rearrangements only. Not all clones are present; in checked studies, unresolved V genes account for under half, and no reason is known for the remainder. This sample is represented by about 150,000 clones; about 92% of them were singletons. Roughly 3.4% of the sample rests with the top ten. The time point label of this sample denotes: about 28 days (+/-7) after the second vaccine dose. The sequences come from peripheral blood, collected 28 days after the second AZD1222 dose. Source of these receptors: an adult who received the AZD1222 COVID-19 vaccine.

V gene TRBV18 combines with J gene TRBJ2-1, with D perhaps given as TRBD1 or TRBD2 (5 bases each). The CDR3 spans 14 residues. Germline CDR1 is KGHSH and CDR2 is LQKENI. The V end lost 3 bases, the J end lost 4 bases, and 10 bases lay between the germline ends. DNA of the CDR3: TGTGCCAGCTCACCCCAGGGACGGTACAATGAGCAGTTCTTC. This sequence encodes CASSPQGRYNEQFF.

The chain uses TRBV13 and TRBJ2-1, with 9 bases identical to TRBD1. The length of the CDR3 is 15 residues. V gave up 5 bases and J gave up 7 bases; unmatched junction bases: 9. Per germline, CDR1 PRHDT and CDR2 FYEKMQ (reference sequence). The CDR3: CASSLGTGQRNEQFF. In nucleotides, the CDR3 is TGTGCCAGCAGCCTCGGGACAGGGCAGAGGAATGAGCAGTTCTTC.

The chain is built from TRBV10-3 and TRBJ1-1; 7 bases agree with TRBD1. The junction had 2 bases not matched to a gene; V was cut back by 7 bases and J by 0 bases. The length of the CDR3 is 13 residues. Germline lookup yields CDR1 ENHRY and CDR2 SYGVKD. DNA of the CDR3: TGTGCCATCAAGACAGGGATGAACACTGAAGCTTTCTTT. It codes for CAIKTGMNTEAFF.